This T cell receptor beta chain was documented in a study of tumor-infiltrating lymphocytes in primary liver carcinoma. Findings and limits, study-wide: Between tumor regions, pairs overlapped more than tumor-adjacent and tumor-blood pairs did. Researchers report that only about 7.5-25% of top clones turned up in all five tumor regions.

As to this clonotype: Its specificity is not known. At one boundary the junction diverges from the germline segment, which might be a read error.

Germline CDR1 and CDR2: SGHDN and FVKESK. The length of the CDR3 is 13 residues. RNA and DNA were co-extracted from roughly 20-30 mg of unsorted bulk tissue. Whichever tumor sample was examined, it had over 90% viable tumor cells. A constant-region primer served to make TCR beta cDNA from approximately 490 ng total RNA. ARM-PCR, slightly modified, supplied the TCR beta libraries through three nested multiplex PCR rounds. The first two PCR rounds used TRBV1-TRBV30 primers with a Cbeta primer, around 10 cycles each. TCRdb analysed the multiplex PCR reads with MiXCR anew, one entry per CDR3 protein. This table has around 70,000 distinct CDR3 sequences, 55% to 75% appearing once.

The sequenced sample was liver tumor tissue from sampling region 4. Subset indicated: tumor region T4, right-lateral pole. The gene calls are TRBV14 and TRBJ2-7; no clear D. This TCR was recovered from a man aged 35-49 years with primary liver carcinoma and hepatitis B virus infection. CDR3 DNA sequence: TGTACCAGCAGCCAATTTATAACCTACGAGCAGTACTTC. The encoded protein is CTSSQFITYEQYF.